The source of this TCR beta chain is a study of siplizumab effects on memory and regulatory T cells. Study-wide results and caveats: Assignment of a naive or memory phenotype failed for roughly 80-96% of the proliferating CD4+ or CD8+ clones.

A word on this clone: Its antigen is not identified.

TCRdb's copy holds only in-frame clones and misses some; the assay was immunoSEQ multiplex PCR. The sample contains 97,000 or so clones, about 90% of which appear only once. CDR3 length equals 14 residues. CDR1 is LNHDA and CDR2 is SQIVND in the germline V gene (reference sequence). Germline trimming cut 4 bases from V and 4 bases from J; bases unmatched to any gene: 6. Source material: CD4+ T cells sorted from blood. This sequence was found in a human donor in good health. The genes are TRBV19 and TRBJ1-2; 7 bases line up with TRBD1. CDR3 bases: TGTGCCAGTAGTACGCCGGGACAGACCTATGGCTACACCTTC. It codes for CASSTPGQTYGYTF.